Presented here are 14 T cell receptor beta chains from one specimen sequenced in a study of cytomegalovirus exposure and HLA in healthy donors (dated 2017 in TCRdb). The method behind the library was the immunoSEQ multiplex PCR assay. A mixture of 60 forward primers for TCR Vbeta segments and 13 reverse primers for TCR Jbeta segments was used in the multiplex PCR. TCRdb retrieved this table from immuneACCESS and kept in-frame rearrangements only. Not all clones are present; in checked studies, unresolved V genes account for under half, and no reason is known for the remainder. The sample table holds about 140,000 clones, of which approximately 60% were seen once. The top ten clonotypes cover around 2.5% of the sample. Material for sequencing was PBMCs. The receptors here all came from a woman in her 40s in good health and CMV-seronegative.

The genes are TRBV27 and TRBJ1-2, with TRBD1 matching 9 bases. The germline CDR1 and CDR2 sequences are MNHEY and SMNVEV (reference sequence). The CDR3 is 14 amino acids. With V trimmed by 5 bases and J by 7 bases, 8 bases remained unmatched. CDR3 nucleotide sequence: TGTGCCAGCAGTCCCTGGACAGGGGAGACTGGCTACACCTTC. Its protein product is CASSPWTGETGYTF.

This rearrangement joins TRBV7-9 to TRBJ2-3, with 8 bases identical to TRBD1. The V gene end was trimmed by 5 bases and the J gene end by 15 bases; junction bases not matched to a gene: 13. From germline, CDR1 is SEHNR and CDR2 FQNEAQ (reference sequence). This CDR3 has 13 amino acids. CDR3 coding DNA: TGTGCCAGCAGCCTAAACAGGGGGGCGGTTGGATATTTT. It yields the protein CASSLNRGAVGYF.

The chain has TRBV6-6 and TRBJ2-1; a weak D match, TRBD2 (6 bases). Germline V CDR1 and CDR2: MNHNY, SVGAGI (reference sequence). Trimming took off 0 bases at V and 15 bases at J, with 18 bases between the two ends. This CDR3 is 14 amino acids long. CDR3 region: CASSYSSIGGDLFF. The CDR3 DNA reads TGTGCCAGCAGTTACTCGAGTATCGGCGGGGACCTGTTCTTC.

The CDR3 nucleotides are TGTGCCAGCAGTTTATCCCCGGGACAGGGGGAGGAGACCCAGTACTTC. Residues: CASSLSPGQGEETQYF. The chain employs TRBV27 and TRBJ2-5; TRBD1 matches 11 bases. The CDR3 extends over 16 amino acids. CDR1 and CDR2 (germline): MNHEY, SMNVEV (reference sequence). V dropped 0 bases and J dropped 5; count of bases not matched to a gene: 5.

The J gene is TRBJ2-3, the V gene TRBV27; 13 nucleotides align to TRBD2. CDR3 length equals 19 residues. Germline CDR1 MNHEY, CDR2 SMNVEV (reference sequence). The J segment lost 0 bases and the V segment lost 5 bases, leaving 11 bases of the junction unmatched. The CDR3 coding sequence is TGTGCCAGCAGTCCTCTCACTAGCGGGGGGGGATCTAGCACAGATACGCAGTATTTT. Protein product: CASSPLTSGGGSSTDTQYF.

This clone was recorded only once. The chain uses TRBV10-3 and TRBJ2-5; TRBD2 matches 10 bases. Germline loops: CDR1 ENHRY, CDR2 SYGVKD. The CDR3 runs to 15 residues. The junction had 2 bases not matched to a gene; V was cut back by 3 bases and J by 1 base. The CDR3 DNA sequence: TGTGCCATCAGTGACCAGCGGGGGGGCCAAGAGACCCAGTACTTC. The encoded protein is CAISDQRGGQETQYF.

In its sample, this clone was seen a few times. The V gene is TRBV27, the J gene TRBJ1-2; 9 bases align to TRBD1. The V and J ends lost 6 bases and 7 bases, in that order; junction bases with no gene match: 6. The CDR3 sequence is 13 residues long. CDR1 is MNHEY and CDR2 is SMNVEV in the germline V gene (reference sequence). CDR3 nucleotides: TGTGCCAGCAGACTCACAGGGGGCGGTGGCTACACCTTC. It encodes CASRLTGGGGYTF.

The J gene is TRBJ2-3, the V gene TRBV7-8; TRBD2 matches at 14 bases. CDR1 and CDR2 from the germline V gene are SGHVS and FQNEAQ. CDR3 length: 18 residues. V lost 5 bases, J lost 0 bases, and 7 bases stayed unmatched. The DNA of the CDR3 is TGTGCCAGCAGCCCTGGACTAGCGGGGGGCGCTAGCACAGATACGCAGTATTTT. Translating gives CASSPGLAGGASTDTQYF.

The chain combines TRBV18 with TRBJ2-1; 9 bases match TRBD1. CDR3 length: 15 amino acids. Per germline, CDR1 KGHSH and CDR2 LQKENI. V lost 4 bases, J lost 5 bases, and 6 bases stayed unmatched. The CDR3 reads CASSLPGTGHNEQFF. The DNA of the CDR3 is TGTGCCAGCTCACTTCCCGGGACAGGGCACAATGAGCAGTTCTTC.

This clone appeared a single time. This sequence joins TRBV29-1 and TRBJ2-1; TRBD1 matches 11 bases. The CDR3 length is 14 residues. Germline V CDR1 and CDR2: SQVTM, ANQGSEA. After removal of 8 bases from V and 6 bases from J, the junction contained 9 bases not matched to a gene. The CDR3 here is CSSKDRGPFNEQFF. The CDR3 DNA reads as TGCAGCTCAAAGGACAGGGGGCCCTTCAATGAGCAGTTCTTC.

This clone was seen only once. The chain couples TRBV2 to TRBJ2-2; possible D gene TRBD2, 5 bases. CDR1 SNHLY and CDR2 FYNNEI come from the germline V gene. V lost 4 bases and J 6 bases, leaving 12 bases between the germline ends. The CDR3 contains 14 residues. The CDR3 loop reads CASSGGPFPGELFF. Here the CDR3 DNA reads TGTGCCAGCAGTGGCGGGCCCTTCCCCGGGGAGCTGTTTTTT.

As regards this clone: The sample has other DNA sequences that encode this CDR3 too. The genes are TRBV7-2 and TRBJ1-1; D not certain. CDR3 length: 13 residues. V dropped 2 bases and J dropped 1 base, with 5 bases sitting between them. The germline V gene encodes CDR1 SGHTA and CDR2 FQGNSA. The CDR3 here is CASSLSRNTEAFF. In DNA, the CDR3 is TGTGCCAGCAGCTTATCGCGGAACACTGAAGCTTTCTTT.

The J gene is TRBJ1-2, the V gene TRBV4-1; the D gene is possibly TRBD1 (5 bases). The V end was cut by 1 base, the J end by 6 bases, with 15 bases between. In germline, CDR1 is MGHRA, CDR2 YSYEKL. This CDR3 has 15 amino acids. CDR3 sequence: CASSQVKAGEDGYTF. The CDR3 DNA follows: TGCGCCAGCAGCCAAGTAAAGGCGGGGGAAGATGGCTACACCTTC.

This clone has a handful of counts. The chain carries TRBV27 and TRBJ2-1, with TRBD2 matching 12 bases. From germline, CDR1 is MNHEY and CDR2 SMNVEV (reference sequence). The V gene end was trimmed by 3 bases and the J gene end by 6 bases; junction bases not matched to a gene: 18. This CDR3 is built from 20 residues. CDR3: CASSFLVPGLAGQNPNEQFF. CDR3 nucleotide sequence: TGTGCCAGCAGTTTCCTGGTTCCCGGACTAGCGGGGCAGAATCCCAATGAGCAGTTCTTC.